This T cell receptor beta chain was observed in a study of cytomegalovirus exposure and HLA in healthy donors. General observations from the study: Both high specificity and high sensitivity reportedly marked the classifier's diagnosis of cytomegalovirus status. Among TCR beta chains of equal frequency, HLA-associated ones were more clonally expanded in a later analysis. Most TCRs appeared rarely, but some public TCRs recurred in many donors.

The CDR3 is made up of 13 amino acids. V was clipped by 5 bases and J by 6 bases; unmatched bases: 6. Germline V lookup: CDR1 SGHKS, CDR2 YYEKEE (reference sequence). With regard to this clone: The antigen remains undetermined.

13 Jbeta primers and 60 Vbeta primers were used for the PCR. Profiling relied on immunoSEQ multiplex PCR, and the TCRdb table lists in-frame clones only, not all of them. The table shows about 110,000 clones, with less than 80% occurring only once. Sequencing was performed on PBMCs. V usage is TRBV5-5 and J usage is TRBJ1-2; 8 nucleotides match TRBD1. This TCR was sampled from a man between 25 and 39 years old in good health and CMV-seronegative. The CDR3 DNA is TGTGCCAGCAGACCGGACAGGGTGGATGGCTACACCTTC. It codes for CASRPDRVDGYTF.